The entry that follows covers one T cell receptor beta chain sequence. Its antigen is unidentified. This CDR3 has 16 residues. The V end lost 0 bases, the J end lost 5 bases, and 16 bases lay between the germline ends. Germline CDR1 is LGHDT and CDR2 is YNNKEL (reference sequence). The data are from a study of blood T cells in healthy people across ages. Overall study results and limits: It was not possible, with unsorted PBMCs, to conclusively compare naive and antigen-experienced cells.

Using a J-beta primer mix together with a sample-barcoded 5' primer, a second PCR was run for about 6 to 12 cycles. TCRdb reprocessed the 5' RACE reads with MiXCR, giving one entry per CDR3 protein. The sample shows 790,000 or so distinct CDR3 sequences, 46% of them seen only once. This rearrangement joins TRBV3-1 to TRBJ1-2, with D maybe TRBD1 (6 bases). The source material was blood. This receptor was identified in a man aged 80 or over in good health. The CDR3 protein is CASSQDHRDTRYGYTF. The CDR3 nucleotides are TGTGCCAGCAGCCAAGATCACAGGGATACCCGTTATGGCTACACCTTC.